This T cell receptor (beta chain) was identified in a study of tumor and adjacent non-tumor tissue in lung cancer. CDR3 size: 15 residues. The germline V gene has CDR1 SGHRS and CDR2 YFSETQ. The V gene end was trimmed by 4 bases and the J gene end by 6 bases; junction bases not matched to a gene: 10. A modified ARM-PCR protocol with three rounds of nested PCR amplified TCRbeta. A single record per CDR3 protein comes from TCRdb applying MiXCR to the multiplex PCR reads. The table lists about 66,000 distinct CDR3 sequences, roughly 73% of them singletons. This clonotype was seen a handful of times. RNA was extracted from bulk tissue without any cell sorting.

The clonotype originates from a man in his sixties with non-small cell lung cancer. What was sequenced was lung tumor tissue. The rearrangement uses TRBV5-1 and TRBJ2-1; 7 nucleotides match TRBD1. CDR3 nucleotides: TGCGCCAGCAGCACCACAGGGGCTTTATTCAATGAGCAGTTCTTC. It yields the protein CASSTTGALFNEQFF.